Given below is one TCR beta chain in context. Its target is unknown. These data are taken from a study of T cells in tuberculosis. In the study overall: This South African cohort compared adolescents with or without latent tuberculosis against adults with active tuberculosis.

Assay: immunoSEQ multiplex PCR; the TCRdb copy retains only in-frame clones and omits some. The data show over 40,000 clones, with about 95% seen just once and less than 8.5% held by the top ten. Regarding the study as a whole: Classification accuracy was about 90% (AUROC roughly 0.88) with the GMM-specific repertoire.

Germline V gene lookup returns CDR1 MNHEY and CDR2 SMNVEV (reference sequence). This CDR3 region has 15 residues. V lost 3 bases and J lost 2, with 12 bases in between. Sequencing used PBMCs. This rearrangement joins TRBV27 to TRBJ2-3, with a possible D match to TRBD1 (6 bases). The TCR was taken from a donor between 5 and 29 years old with latent tuberculosis or without tuberculosis infection. CDR3 bases: TGTGCCAGCAGTTTGGGGGCGGAACTCACAGATACGCAGTATTTT. This codes for CASSLGAELTDTQYF.